The clone carrying this TCR beta chain was found a few times. The sample is drawn from a study of PD-L1 blockade in urothelial cancer. Profiled with immunoSEQ multiplex PCR; TCRdb holds only in-frame clones, not every one. The top ten hold more than 3.5% of the sample, which has about 55,000 clones, approximately 80% seen once. The germline gives CDR1 SEHNR, CDR2 FQNEAQ (reference sequence). V was shortened by 7 bases and J by 7 bases, with 8 bases between the two germline ends. The CDR3 is 11 amino acids. This sequence was found in a man between 70 and 80 years old with urothelial cancer. The chain joins TRBV7-9 to TRBJ2-1, with D unresolved. The input for sequencing was PBMCs, taken around atezolizumab (anti-PD-L1) treatment. This chain's CDR3 is CASTSGNEQFF. The CDR3 DNA is TGTGCCAGCACCTCCGGGAATGAGCAGTTCTTC.